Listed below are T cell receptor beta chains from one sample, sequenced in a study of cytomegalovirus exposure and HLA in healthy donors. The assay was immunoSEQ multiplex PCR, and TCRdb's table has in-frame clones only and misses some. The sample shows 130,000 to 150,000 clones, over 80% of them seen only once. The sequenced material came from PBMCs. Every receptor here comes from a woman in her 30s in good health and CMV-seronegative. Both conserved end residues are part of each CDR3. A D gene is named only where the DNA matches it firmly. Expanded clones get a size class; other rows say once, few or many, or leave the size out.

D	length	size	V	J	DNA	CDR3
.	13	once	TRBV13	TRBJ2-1	TGTGCCTCCGACGCGGGACCCCACAATGAGCAGTTCTTC	CASDAGPHNEQFF
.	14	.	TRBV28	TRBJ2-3	TGTGCCAGCAGTTTAGGGGGGAGGACAGATACGCAGTATTTT	CASSLGGRTDTQYF
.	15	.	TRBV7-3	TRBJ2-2	TGTGCCAGCAGCTTAATAGCAGGGGGGATCGGGGAGCTGTTTTTT	CASSLIAGGIGELFF
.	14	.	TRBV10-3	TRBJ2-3	TGTGCCATCAGTGTGGAGGGGGCCAGAGATACGCAGTATTTT	CAISVEGARDTQYF
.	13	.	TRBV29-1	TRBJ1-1	TGCAGCGTTGATAGGGGGTGGGGACATGAAGCTTTCTTT	CSVDRGWGHEAFF
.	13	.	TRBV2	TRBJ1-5	TGTGCCAGCACTCTAGGCACCCATCAGCCCCAGCATTTT	CASTLGTHQPQHF
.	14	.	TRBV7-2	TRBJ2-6	TGTGCCAGCAGCTTTCATTCTGGGGCCAACGTCCTGACTTTC	CASSFHSGANVLTF
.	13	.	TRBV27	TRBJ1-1	TGTGCCAGCAGGACACTGATGAACACTGAAGCTTTCTTT	CASRTLMNTEAFF
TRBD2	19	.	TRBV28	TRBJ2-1	TGTGCCAGCAGCCTGGGTCTGCTAGCGGGAGGAGTGATCGGAAATGAGCAGTTCTTC	CASSLGLLAGGVIGNEQFF
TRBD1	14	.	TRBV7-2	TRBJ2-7	TGTGCCAGCAGCCGGGGACAGGGGGGAAGCGAGCAGTACTTC	CASSRGQGGSEQYF
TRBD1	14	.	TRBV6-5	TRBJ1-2	TGTGCCAGCAGTAGGACAGGGGACGACTATGGCTACACCTTC	CASSRTGDDYGYTF
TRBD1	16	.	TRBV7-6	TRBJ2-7	TGTGCCAGCAGCTGGGTGACAGGGCCGAGGACCTACGAGCAGTACTTC	CASSWVTGPRTYEQYF
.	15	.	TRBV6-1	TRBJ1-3	TGTGCCAGCAGTGAACAGGGGTCCCCTGGAAACACCATATATTTT	CASSEQGSPGNTIYF
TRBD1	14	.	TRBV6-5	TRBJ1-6	TGTGCCAGCAGTCGGACAGGCCAAAATTCACCCCTCCACTTT	CASSRTGQNSPLHF
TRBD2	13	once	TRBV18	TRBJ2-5	TGTGCCAGCCTGCGGGGGAAGCAAGAGACCCAGTACTTC	CASLRGKQETQYF
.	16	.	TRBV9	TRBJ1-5	TGTGCCAGCAGCGTAGGAGCGGGGGGCGGCAATCAGCCCCAGCATTTT	CASSVGAGGGNQPQHF
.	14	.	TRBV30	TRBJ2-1	TGTGCCTGGAGTCCGGGGGTGGCGAACAATGAGCAGTTCTTC	CAWSPGVANNEQFF
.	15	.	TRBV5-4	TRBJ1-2	TGTGCCAGCAGCTTGGCGGGGGGCAAAATCTATGGCTACACCTTC	CASSLAGGKIYGYTF
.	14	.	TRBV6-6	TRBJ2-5	TGTGCCAGCAGGAACAGGGATGGCCAAGAGACCCAGTACTTC	CASRNRDGQETQYF